Here is one T cell receptor beta chain with its context. This clone was seen a handful of times. This receptor's antigen is unknown. Base qualities are missing; no much larger clone stands one base away. In the prospective study, participants were about 18 to 100 years old, resided in around 25 geographic areas of the United States, and were enrolled through a virtual design. In the prospective study, cohorts were assigned on the basis of participant-reported clinical history obtained from a screening survey and a study questionnaire. In the prospective study, whole blood, serum and a nasopharyngeal or oropharyngeal swab were collected from each participant by mobile phlebotomists. Additional blood draws and questionnaires over an approximately 2-month period could optionally be provided by prospective study participants. Prospective study blood samples were shipped either frozen or at room temperature before DNA extraction.

This record comes from a study of blood T cell repertoires in COVID-19 (dated by TCRdb to 2020 to 2022). Regarding the study in general: The collaborator samples originated in the United States, Italy and Spain and spanned the acute and convalescent phases of COVID-19. The prospective study material was composed of cDNA or gDNA derived from T cells, B-cell-depleted T cells, or PBMCs. Subjects who had been exposed to COVID-19, were actively infected with it, or had recovered from it provided the deeply sampled blood TCRbeta repertoires that made up the dataset. The repertoires were released in a freely available public database meant as a resource for research on the immune response to SARS-CoV-2. Samples came from the ongoing ImmuneRACE study (first 160 participants) plus 1,254 subjects from 6 global collaborators. Sample metadata almost always included a de-identified subject ID, COVID-19 status, age in years and sex. Where HLA class I and class II types were available, the types were taken from metadata supplied by the sample provider, not from assay-based typing.

Here V drops 9 bases and J drops 5 bases, and the junction holds 14 bases not matched to any gene. In the germline V gene (reference sequence), CDR1 corresponds to LNHDA and CDR2 to SQIVND. From cysteine to phenylalanine, the CDR3 is 16 amino acids long. Here the CDR3 DNA is all that survives: 48 bases in frame from base 1. General study outcomes and caveats: Clinical and demographic metadata were provided uncurated, with the amount varying by source and participant.

The immunoSEQ Assay, a bias-controlled multiplex PCR, was used to amplify TCRbeta CDR3 regions from genomic DNA. The study's processing was this. Within the assay, amplification of reference gene primers was used to estimate how many nucleated cells each sample contained. Sequence reads were collapsed and filtered to measure the absolute abundance of every unique TCRbeta CDR3 rearrangement. For each sample, productive Simpson clonality was calculated as the square root of Simpson's diversity index across productive rearrangements. Imported from immuneACCESS, the table was reduced by TCRdb to in-frame sequences with V and J called. These copies leave out some clones; in studies compared against another copy, an unresolved V gene accounts for under half, and the cause of the remainder is not known. The V and J calls and clone size come from that table; D and trimming were worked out from the DNA. Present in this sample are about 210,000 clones, about 82% of which were seen just once. Of the sample, around 5% is held by the ten largest clones.

Sequencing input: PBMCs or T cells enriched from blood (not recorded which). This receptor was obtained from a man aged 40-50 years with acute COVID-19. The sequence joins TRBV19 to TRBJ2-1, and TRBD2 aligns with 9 junction nucleotides. The DNA sequence is as follows: TGTGCCAGCAGACTAGCGGCTGATTACCGAAACAATGAGCAGTTCTTC. Translated, this is CASRLAADYRNNEQFF.